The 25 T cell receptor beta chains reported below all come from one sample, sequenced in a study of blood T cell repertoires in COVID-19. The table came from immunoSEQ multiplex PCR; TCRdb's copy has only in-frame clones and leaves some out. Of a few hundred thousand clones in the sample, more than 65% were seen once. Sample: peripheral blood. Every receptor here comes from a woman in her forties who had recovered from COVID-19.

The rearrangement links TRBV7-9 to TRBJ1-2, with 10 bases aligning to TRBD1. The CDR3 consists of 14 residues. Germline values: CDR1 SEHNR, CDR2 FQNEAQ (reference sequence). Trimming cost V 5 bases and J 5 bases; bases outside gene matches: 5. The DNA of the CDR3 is TGTGCCAGCAGCGAGACAGGGGGCATATATGGCTACACCTTC. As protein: CASSETGGIYGYTF.

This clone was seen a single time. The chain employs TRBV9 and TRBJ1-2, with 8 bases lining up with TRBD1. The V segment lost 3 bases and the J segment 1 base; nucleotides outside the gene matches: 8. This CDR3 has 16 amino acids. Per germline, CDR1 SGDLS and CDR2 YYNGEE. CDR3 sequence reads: CASSGYRDRLNYGYTF. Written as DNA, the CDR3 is TGTGCCAGCAGCGGATACCGGGACAGGCTTAACTATGGCTACACCTTC.

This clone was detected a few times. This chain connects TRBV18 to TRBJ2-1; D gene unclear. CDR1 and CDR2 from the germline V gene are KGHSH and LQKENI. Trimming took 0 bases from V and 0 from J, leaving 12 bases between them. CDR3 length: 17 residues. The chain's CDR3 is CASSPPLQKSSYNEQFF. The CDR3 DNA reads TGTGCCAGCTCACCACCTTTACAGAAAAGCTCCTACAATGAGCAGTTCTTC.

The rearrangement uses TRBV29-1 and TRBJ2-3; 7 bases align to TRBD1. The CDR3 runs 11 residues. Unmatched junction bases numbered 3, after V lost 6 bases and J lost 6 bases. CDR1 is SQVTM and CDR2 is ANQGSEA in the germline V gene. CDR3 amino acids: CSVATGDTQYF. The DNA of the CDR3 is TGCAGCGTGGCGACAGGGGATACGCAGTATTTT.

CDR3 bases: TGTGCCATCAGGAAACACCAAGACATGAACACTGAAGCTTTCTTT. It yields the protein CAIRKHQDMNTEAFF. The rearrangement joins TRBV10-3 to TRBJ1-1; D uncertain. Germline V gene sequence: CDR1 ENHRY, CDR2 SYGVKD. CDR3 length: 15 amino acids. V was cut by 6 bases and J by 0 bases, with 14 bases left in between.

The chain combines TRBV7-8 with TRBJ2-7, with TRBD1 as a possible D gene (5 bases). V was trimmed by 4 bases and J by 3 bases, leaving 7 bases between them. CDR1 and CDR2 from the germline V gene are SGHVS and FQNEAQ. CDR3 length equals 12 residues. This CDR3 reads CASSSTDYEQYF. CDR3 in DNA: TGTGCCAGCAGCTCGACAGACTACGAGCAGTACTTC.

Here the CDR3 DNA reads TGTGCCGGGAGGTACAGTGGATGGACTGAAGCTTTCTTT. Translation: CAGRYSGWTEAFF. The chain employs TRBV28 and TRBJ1-1, with D hard to call. CDR3 length: 13 amino acids. V lost 11 bases and J 5 bases, leaving 18 bases between the germline ends. From germline, CDR1 is MDHEN and CDR2 SYDVKM. The full variable domain, completed using reference TRBV28 and TRBJ1-1, is DVKVTQSSRYLVKRTGEKVFLECVQDMDHENMFWYRQDPGLGLRLIYFSYDVKMKEKGDIPEGYSVSREKKERFSLILESASTNQTSMYLCAGRYSGWTEAFFGQGTRLTVV.

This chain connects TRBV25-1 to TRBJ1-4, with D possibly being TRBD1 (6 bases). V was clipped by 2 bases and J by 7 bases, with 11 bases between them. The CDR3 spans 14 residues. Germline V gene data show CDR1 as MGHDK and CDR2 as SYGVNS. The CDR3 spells CASSEVGGGEKLFF. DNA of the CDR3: TGTGCCAGCAGTGAAGTAGGGGGGGGTGAAAAACTGTTTTTT.

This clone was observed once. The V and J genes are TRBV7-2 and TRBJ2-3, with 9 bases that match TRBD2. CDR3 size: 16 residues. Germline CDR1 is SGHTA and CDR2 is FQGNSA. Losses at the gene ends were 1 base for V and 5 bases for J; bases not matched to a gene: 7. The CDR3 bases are TGTGCCAGCAGCTTAGGTGTCGCGGGGGGGCAAGATACGCAGTATTTT. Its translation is CASSLGVAGGQDTQYF.

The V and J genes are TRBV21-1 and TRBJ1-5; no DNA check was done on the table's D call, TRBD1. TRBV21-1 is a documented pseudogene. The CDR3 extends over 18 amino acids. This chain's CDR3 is CASRTGTGWINGNQPQHF. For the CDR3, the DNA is TGTGCCAGCAGGACGGGGACAGGGTGGATAAATGGCAATCAGCCCCAGCATTTT.

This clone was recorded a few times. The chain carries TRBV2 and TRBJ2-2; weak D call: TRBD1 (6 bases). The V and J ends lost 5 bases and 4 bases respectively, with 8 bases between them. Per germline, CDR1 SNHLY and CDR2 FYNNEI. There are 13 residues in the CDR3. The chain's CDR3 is CASSTGPTGELFF. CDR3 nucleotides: TGTGCCAGCAGTACAGGGCCCACCGGGGAGCTGTTTTTT. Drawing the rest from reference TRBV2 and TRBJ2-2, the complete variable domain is EPEVTQTPSHQVTQMGQEVILRCVPISNHLYFYWYRQILGQKVEFLVSFYNNEISEKSEIFDDQFSVERPDGSNFTLKIRSTKLEDSAMYFCASSTGPTGELFFGEGSRLTVL.

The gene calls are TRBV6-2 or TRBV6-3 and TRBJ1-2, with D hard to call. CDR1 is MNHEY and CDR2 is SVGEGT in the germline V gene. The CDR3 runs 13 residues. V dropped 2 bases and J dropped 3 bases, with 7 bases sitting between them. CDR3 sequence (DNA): TGTGCCAGCAGTTACGGGCAGGACTATGGCTACACCTTC. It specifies CASSYGQDYGYTF.

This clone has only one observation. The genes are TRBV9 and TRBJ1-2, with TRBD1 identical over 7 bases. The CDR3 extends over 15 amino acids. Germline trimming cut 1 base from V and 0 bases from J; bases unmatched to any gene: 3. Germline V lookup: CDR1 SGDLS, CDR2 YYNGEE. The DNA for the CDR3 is TGTGCCAGCAGCGTACTGGGGACAGCTAACTATGGCTACACCTTC. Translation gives CASSVLGTANYGYTF.

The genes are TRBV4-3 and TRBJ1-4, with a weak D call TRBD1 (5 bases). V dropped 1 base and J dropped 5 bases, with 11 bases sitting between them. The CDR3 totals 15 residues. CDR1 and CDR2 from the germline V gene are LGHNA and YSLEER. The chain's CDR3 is CASSQGQGENEKLFF. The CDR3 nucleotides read TGCGCCAGCAGCCAAGGGCAGGGTGAGAATGAAAAACTGTTTTTT.

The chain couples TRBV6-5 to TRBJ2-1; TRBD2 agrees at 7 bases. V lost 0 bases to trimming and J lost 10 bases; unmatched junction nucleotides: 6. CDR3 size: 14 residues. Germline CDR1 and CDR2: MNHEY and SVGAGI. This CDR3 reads CASSYSRASGEQFF. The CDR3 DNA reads TGTGCCAGCAGTTACTCGAGGGCTAGCGGAGAGCAGTTCTTC.

The CDR3 bases are TGCGCCAGCAGCTTGGGGGGCAGTCGGGACTTCTATGGCTACACCTTC. Translated: CASSLGGSRDFYGYTF. The V gene is TRBV5-1, the J gene TRBJ1-2; D is perhaps TRBD1 (5 bases). Trimming cost V 0 bases and J 4 bases, with 16 bases left between them. Per germline, CDR1 SGHRS and CDR2 YFSETQ. The CDR3 consists of 16 residues.

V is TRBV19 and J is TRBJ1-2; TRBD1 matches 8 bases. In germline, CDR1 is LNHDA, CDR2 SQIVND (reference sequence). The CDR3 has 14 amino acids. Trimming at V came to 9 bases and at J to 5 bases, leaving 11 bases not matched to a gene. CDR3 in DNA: TGTGCCAGCGGTACGGACAGGGAACTTTATGGCTACACCTTC. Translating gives CASGTDRELYGYTF. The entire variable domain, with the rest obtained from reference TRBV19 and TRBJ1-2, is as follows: DGGITQSPKYLFRKEGQNVTLSCEQNLNHDAMYWYRQDPGQGLRLIYYSQIVNDFQKGDIAEGYSVSREKKESFPLTVTSAQKNPTAFYLCASGTDRELYGYTFGSGTRLTVV.

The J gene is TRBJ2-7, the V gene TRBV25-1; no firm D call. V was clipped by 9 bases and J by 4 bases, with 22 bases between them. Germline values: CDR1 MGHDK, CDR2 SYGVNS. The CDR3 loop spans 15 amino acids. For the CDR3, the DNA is TGTGCCAGGGAGTCAACCGGGTTTTACTATTACGAGCAGTACTTC. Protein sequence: CARESTGFYYYEQYF.

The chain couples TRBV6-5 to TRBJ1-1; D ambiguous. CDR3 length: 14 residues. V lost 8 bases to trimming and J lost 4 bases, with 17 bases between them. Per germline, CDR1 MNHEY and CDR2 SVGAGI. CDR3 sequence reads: CASAGYMVATEAFF. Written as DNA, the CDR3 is TGTGCCAGCGCGGGTTATATGGTCGCCACTGAAGCTTTCTTT.

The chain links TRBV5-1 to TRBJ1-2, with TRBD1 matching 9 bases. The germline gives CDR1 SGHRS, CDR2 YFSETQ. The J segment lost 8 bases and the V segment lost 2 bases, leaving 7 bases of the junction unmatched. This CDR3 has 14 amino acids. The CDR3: CASSLLQGALGYTF. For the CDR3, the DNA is TGCGCCAGCAGCTTACTACAGGGGGCACTGGGCTACACCTTC.

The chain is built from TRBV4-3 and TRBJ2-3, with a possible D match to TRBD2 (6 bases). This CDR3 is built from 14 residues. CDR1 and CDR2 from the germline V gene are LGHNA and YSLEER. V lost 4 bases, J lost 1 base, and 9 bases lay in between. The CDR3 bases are TGCGCCAGCAGCCCAGGCGGGGGCACAGATACGCAGTATTTT. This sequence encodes CASSPGGGTDTQYF.

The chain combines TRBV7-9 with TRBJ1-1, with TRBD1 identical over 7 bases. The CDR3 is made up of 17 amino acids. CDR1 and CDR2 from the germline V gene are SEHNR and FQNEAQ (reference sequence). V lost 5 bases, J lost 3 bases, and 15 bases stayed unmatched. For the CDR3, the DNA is TGTGCCAGCAGCCCCCCGCAGGGGGGACGCAGGGACACTGAAGCTTTCTTT. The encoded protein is CASSPPQGGRRDTEAFF.

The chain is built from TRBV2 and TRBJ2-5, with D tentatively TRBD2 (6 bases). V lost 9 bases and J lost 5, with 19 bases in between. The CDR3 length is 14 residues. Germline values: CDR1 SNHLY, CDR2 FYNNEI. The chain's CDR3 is CASPGERDGETQYF. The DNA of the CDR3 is TGTGCCAGTCCGGGGGAACGTGACGGGGAGACCCAGTACTTC.

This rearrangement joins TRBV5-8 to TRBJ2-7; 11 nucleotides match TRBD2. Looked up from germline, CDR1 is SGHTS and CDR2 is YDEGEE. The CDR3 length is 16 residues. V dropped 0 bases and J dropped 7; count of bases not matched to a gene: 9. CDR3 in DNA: TGTGCCAGCAGCTTGGTGGTTTCTAGCGGGGGGAATGAGCAGTACTTC. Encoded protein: CASSLVVSSGGNEQYF.

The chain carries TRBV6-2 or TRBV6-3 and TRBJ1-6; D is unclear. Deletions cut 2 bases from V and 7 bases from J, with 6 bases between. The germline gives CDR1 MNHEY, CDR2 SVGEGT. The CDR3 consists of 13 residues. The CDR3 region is CASSYESNSPLHF. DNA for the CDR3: TGTGCCAGCAGTTACGAGTCGAATTCACCCCTCCACTTT.